A single T cell receptor (beta chain) is shown here with its context. Trimming at V came to 8 bases and at J to 4 bases, leaving 6 bases not matched to a gene. Germline V CDR1 and CDR2: LNHDA, SQIVND (reference sequence). This CDR3 comprises 13 residues. Libraries were prepared by immunoSEQ multiplex PCR; TCRdb keeps only in-frame clonotypes and omits some of them. The sample shows some 330,000 clones, 88% of them seen only once. All recovered Cohort 3 donors got two negative PCRs, got clearance, or saw symptom resolution. This sample stems from a study of blood T cell repertoires in COVID-19. What was sequenced was PBMCs or T cells enriched from blood (not recorded which). This TCR derives from a man aged 25 to 40 who had recovered from COVID-19. V gene TRBV19 combines with J gene TRBJ2-5, with 8 bases aligning to TRBD1. In DNA form, the CDR3 reads TGTGCCAGTTCATCGACAGGGGTAGAGACCCAGTACTTC. It translates to CASSSTGVETQYF.